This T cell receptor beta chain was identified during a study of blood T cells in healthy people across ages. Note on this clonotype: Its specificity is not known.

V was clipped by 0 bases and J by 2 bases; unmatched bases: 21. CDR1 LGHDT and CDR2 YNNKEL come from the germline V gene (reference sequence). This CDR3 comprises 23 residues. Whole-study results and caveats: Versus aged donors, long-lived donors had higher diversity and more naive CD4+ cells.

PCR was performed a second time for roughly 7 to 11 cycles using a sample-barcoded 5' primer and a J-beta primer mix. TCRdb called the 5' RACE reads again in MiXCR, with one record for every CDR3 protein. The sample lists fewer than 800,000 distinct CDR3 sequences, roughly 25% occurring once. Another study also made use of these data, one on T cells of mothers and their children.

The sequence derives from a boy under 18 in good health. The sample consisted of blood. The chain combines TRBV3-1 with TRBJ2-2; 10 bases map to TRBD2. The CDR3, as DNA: TGTGCCAGCAGCCAAGATAAATTAAGTCTAGCGGGAGACCAACCGCCCAACACCGGGGAGCTGTTTTTT. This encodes CASSQDKLSLAGDQPPNTGELFF. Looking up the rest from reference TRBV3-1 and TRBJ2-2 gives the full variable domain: DTAVSQTPKYLVTQMGNDKSIKCEQNLGHDTMYWYKQDSKKFLKIMFSYNNKELIINETVPNRFSPKSPDKAHLNLHINSLELGDSAVYFCASSQDKLSLAGDQPPNTGELFFGEGSRLTVL.